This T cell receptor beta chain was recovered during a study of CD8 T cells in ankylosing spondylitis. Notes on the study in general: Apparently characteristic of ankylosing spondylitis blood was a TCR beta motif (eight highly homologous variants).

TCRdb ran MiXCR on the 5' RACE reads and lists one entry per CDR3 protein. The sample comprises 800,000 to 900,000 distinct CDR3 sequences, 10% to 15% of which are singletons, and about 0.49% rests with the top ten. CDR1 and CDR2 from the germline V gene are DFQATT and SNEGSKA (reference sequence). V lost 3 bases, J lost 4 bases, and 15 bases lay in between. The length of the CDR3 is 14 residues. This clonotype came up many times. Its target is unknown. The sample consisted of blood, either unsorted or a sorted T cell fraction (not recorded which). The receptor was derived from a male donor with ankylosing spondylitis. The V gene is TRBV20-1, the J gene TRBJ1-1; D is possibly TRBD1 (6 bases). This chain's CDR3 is CSASLVGGFTEAFF. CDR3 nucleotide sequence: TGCAGTGCTAGTTTGGTCGGGGGCTTCACTGAAGCTTTCTTT.